The clone carrying this T cell receptor (beta chain) was seen only once. As yet, its antigen is unknown. Roughly 0.5 to 1 ug RNA was reverse transcribed with random hexamers. The immunoSEQ assay covered 54 Vbeta and 13 Jbeta segments for CDR3. From the immunoSEQ multiplex PCR reads, TCRdb called clonotypes with MiXCR, one entry per CDR3 protein. The sample shows approximately 190,000 distinct CDR3 sequences, 95% of them seen only once. This specimen comes from a study of CD8 T cells in Susac syndrome. Study outcomes and limitations: Clonal expansion was absent from the CD4+ T cell repertoires in Susac syndrome.

The V and J ends lost 0 bases and 2 bases respectively, with 11 bases between them. Germline assignment: CDR1 LGHNA and CDR2 YNFKEQ. CDR3 length: 16 amino acids. The authors sequenced TCR beta from blood CD8+ and CD4+ T cells. This sequence was found in a human donor with Susac syndrome. The source material was CD4+ T cells from PBMCs. The chain combines TRBV4-2 with TRBJ1-5, with no clear D. The CDR3 coding sequence is TGTGCCAGCAGCCAAGATACGGGCCGGGGCAATCAGCCCCAGCATTTT. Translated: CASSQDTGRGNQPQHF.